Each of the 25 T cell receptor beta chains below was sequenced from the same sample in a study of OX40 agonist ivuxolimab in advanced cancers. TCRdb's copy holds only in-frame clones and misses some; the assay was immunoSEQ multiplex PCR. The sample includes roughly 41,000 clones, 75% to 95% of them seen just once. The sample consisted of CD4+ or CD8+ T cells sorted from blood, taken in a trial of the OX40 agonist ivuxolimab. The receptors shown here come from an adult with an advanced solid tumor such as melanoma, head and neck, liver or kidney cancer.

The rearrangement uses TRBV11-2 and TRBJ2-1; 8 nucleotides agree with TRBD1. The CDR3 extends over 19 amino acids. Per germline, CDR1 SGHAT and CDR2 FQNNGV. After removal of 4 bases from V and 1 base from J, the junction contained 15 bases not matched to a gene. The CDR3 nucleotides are TGTGCCAGCAGCTCCCCGTCAGGGGGCGCGTTTGGTTCCTACAATGAGCAGTTCTTC. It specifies CASSSPSGGAFGSYNEQFF.

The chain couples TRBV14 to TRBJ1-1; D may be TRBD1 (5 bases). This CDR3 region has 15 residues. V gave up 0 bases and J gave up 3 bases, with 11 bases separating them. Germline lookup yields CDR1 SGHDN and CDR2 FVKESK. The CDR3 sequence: CASSQDRGGHTEAFF. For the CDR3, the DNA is TGTGCCAGCAGCCAAGACCGGGGCGGGCACACTGAAGCTTTCTTT.

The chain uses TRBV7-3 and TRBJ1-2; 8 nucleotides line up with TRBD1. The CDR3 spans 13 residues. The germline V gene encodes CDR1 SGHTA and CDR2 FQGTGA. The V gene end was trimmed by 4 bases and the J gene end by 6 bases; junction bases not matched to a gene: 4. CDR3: CASSSWDRNGYTF. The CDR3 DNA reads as TGTGCCAGCAGCTCCTGGGACAGGAATGGCTACACCTTC. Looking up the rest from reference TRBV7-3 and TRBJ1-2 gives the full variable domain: GAGVSQTPSNKVTEKGKYVELRCDPISGHTALYWYRQSLGQGPEFLIYFQGTGAADDSGLPNDRFFAVRPEGSVSTLKIQRTERGDSAVYLCASSSWDRNGYTFGSGTRLTVV.

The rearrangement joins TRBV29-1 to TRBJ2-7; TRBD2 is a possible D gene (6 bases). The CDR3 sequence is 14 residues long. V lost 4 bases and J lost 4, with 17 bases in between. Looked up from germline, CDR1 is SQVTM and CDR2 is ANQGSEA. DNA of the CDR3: TGCAGCGTTGGCCCCCTCTCCGGAGGGTACGAGCAGTACTTC. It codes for CSVGPLSGGYEQYF.

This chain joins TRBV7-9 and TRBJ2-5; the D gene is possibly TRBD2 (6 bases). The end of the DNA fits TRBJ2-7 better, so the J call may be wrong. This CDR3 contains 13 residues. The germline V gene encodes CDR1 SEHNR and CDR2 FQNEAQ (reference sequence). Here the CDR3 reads CASSPGGPYEQYF. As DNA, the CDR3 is TGTGCCAGCAGCCCCGGGGGTCCCTACGAGCAGTACTTC.

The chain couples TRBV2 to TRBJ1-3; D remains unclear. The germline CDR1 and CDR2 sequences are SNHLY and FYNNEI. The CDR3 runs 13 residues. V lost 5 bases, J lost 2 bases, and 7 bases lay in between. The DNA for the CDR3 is TGTGCCAGCAGTTTCGCAGCTGGAAACACCATATATTTT. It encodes CASSFAAGNTIYF. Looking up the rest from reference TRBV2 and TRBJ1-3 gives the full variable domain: EPEVTQTPSHQVTQMGQEVILRCVPISNHLYFYWYRQILGQKVEFLVSFYNNEISEKSEIFDDQFSVERPDGSNFTLKIRSTKLEDSAMYFCASSFAAGNTIYFGEGSWLTVV.

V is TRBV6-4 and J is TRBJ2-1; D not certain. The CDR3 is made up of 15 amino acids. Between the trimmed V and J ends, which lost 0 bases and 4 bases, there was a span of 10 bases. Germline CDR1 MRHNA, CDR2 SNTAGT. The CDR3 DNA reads TGTGCCAGCAGTGACTCGATTGGCTCTTACAATGAGCAGTTCTTC. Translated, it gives CASSDSIGSYNEQFF.

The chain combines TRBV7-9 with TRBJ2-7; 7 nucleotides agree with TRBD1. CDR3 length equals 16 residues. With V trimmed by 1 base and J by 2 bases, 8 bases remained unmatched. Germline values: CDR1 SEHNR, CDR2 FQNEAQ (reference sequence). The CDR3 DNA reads TGTGCCAGCAGCTTAGGCCCCTGGACAGGAACCTACGAGCAGTACTTC. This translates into CASSLGPWTGTYEQYF.

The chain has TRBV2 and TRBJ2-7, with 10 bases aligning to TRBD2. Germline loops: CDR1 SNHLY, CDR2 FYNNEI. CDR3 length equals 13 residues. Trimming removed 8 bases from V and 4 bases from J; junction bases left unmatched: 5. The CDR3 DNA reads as TGTGCCAGCTTTGCTAGCGGGGGTTACGAGCAGTACGTC. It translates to CASFASGGYEQYV.

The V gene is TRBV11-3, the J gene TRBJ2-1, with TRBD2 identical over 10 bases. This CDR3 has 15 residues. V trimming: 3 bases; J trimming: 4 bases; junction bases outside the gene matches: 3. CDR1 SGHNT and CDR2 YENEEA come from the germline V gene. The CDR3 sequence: CASSFSGGLYNEQFF. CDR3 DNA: TGTGCCAGCAGCTTTAGCGGGGGGTTGTACAATGAGCAGTTCTTC.

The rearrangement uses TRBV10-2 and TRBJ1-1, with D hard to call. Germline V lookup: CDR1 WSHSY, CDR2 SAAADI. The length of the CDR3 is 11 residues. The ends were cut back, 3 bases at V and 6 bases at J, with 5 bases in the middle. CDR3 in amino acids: CASSDWAEAFF. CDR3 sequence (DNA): TGCGCCAGCAGTGATTGGGCTGAAGCTTTCTTT.

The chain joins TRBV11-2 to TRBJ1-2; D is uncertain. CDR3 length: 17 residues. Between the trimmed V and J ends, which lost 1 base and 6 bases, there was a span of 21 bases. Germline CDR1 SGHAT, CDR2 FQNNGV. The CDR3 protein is CASSLGPRTSTGDGYTF. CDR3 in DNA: TGTGCCAGCAGCTTAGGCCCTCGCACTTCTACCGGTGATGGCTACACCTTC.

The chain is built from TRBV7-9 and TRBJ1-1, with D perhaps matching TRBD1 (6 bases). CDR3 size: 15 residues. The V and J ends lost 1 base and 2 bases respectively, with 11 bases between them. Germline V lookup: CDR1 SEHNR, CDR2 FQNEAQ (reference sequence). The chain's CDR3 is CASSLGQGTNTEAFF. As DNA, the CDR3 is TGTGCCAGCAGCTTAGGGCAGGGGACCAACACTGAAGCTTTCTTT.

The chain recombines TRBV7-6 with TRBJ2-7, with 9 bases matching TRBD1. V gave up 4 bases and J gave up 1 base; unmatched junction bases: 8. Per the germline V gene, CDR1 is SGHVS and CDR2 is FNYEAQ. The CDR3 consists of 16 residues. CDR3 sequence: CASSSPPGTGSYEQYF. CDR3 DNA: TGTGCCAGCAGCTCACCTCCCGGGACAGGGTCCTACGAGCAGTACTTC.

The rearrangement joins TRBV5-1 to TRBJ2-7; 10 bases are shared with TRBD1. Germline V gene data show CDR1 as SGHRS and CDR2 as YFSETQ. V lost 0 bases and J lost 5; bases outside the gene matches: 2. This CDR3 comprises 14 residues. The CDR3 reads CASSLAGTGDEQYF. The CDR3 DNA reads TGCGCCAGCAGCTTGGCCGGGACAGGGGACGAGCAGTACTTC.

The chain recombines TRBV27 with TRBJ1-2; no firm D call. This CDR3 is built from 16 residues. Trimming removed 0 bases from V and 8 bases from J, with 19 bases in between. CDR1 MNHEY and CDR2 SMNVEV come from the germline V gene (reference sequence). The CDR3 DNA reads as TGTGCCAGCAGTTTATCCGGTAGGACGGCGAATCTCGGCTACACCTTC. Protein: CASSLSGRTANLGYTF.

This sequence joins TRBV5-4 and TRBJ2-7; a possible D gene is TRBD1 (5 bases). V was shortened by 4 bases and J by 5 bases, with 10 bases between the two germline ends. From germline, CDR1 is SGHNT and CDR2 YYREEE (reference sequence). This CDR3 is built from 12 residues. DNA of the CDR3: TGTGCCAGCAGCATCTGGGGCGACGAGCAGTACTTC. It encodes CASSIWGDEQYF.

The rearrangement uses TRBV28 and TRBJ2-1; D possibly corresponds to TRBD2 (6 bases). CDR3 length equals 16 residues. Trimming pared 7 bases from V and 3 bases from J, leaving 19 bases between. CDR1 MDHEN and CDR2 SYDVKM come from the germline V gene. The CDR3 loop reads CASKGVRGNDYNEQFF. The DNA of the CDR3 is TGTGCCAGCAAAGGGGTTCGCGGGAATGACTACAATGAGCAGTTCTTC.

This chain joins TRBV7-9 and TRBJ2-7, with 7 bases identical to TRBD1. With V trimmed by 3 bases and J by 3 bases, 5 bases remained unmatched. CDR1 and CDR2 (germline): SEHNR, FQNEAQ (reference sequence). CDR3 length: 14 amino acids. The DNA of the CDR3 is TGTGCCAGCAGCTTGGGACAGAACAACTACGAGCAGTACTTC. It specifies CASSLGQNNYEQYF.

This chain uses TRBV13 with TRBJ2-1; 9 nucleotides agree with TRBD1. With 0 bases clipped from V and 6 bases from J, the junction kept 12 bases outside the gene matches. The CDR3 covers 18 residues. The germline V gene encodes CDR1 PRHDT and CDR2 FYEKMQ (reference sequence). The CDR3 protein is CASSLGRTGAYSFNEQFF. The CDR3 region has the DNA TGTGCCAGCAGCTTAGGCCGGACAGGGGCTTATTCGTTCAATGAGCAGTTCTTC.

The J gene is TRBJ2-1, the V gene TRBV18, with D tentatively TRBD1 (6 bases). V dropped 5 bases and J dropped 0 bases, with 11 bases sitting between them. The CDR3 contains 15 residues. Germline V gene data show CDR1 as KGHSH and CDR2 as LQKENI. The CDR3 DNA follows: TGTGCCAGCTCATCGACAGGAAGCTCCTACAATGAGCAGTTCTTC. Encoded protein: CASSSTGSSYNEQFF.

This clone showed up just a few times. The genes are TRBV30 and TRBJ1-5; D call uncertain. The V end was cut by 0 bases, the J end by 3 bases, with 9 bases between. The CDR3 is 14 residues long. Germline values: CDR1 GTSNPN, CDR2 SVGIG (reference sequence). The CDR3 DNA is TGTGCCTGGAGTGTGAAGTTAGACAATCAGCCCCAGCATTTT. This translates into CAWSVKLDNQPQHF.

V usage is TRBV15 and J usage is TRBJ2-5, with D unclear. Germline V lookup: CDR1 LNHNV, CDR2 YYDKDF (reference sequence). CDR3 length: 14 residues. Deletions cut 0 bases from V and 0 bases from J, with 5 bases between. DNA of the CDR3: TGTGCCACCAGCAGAGAGTTGTACCAAGAGACCCAGTACTTC. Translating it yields CATSRELYQETQYF.

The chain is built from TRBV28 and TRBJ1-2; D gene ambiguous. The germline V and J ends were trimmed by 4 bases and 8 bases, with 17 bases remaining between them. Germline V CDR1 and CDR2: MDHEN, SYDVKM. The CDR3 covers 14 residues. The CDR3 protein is CASSSIRPAGGYTF. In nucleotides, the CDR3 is TGTGCCAGCAGTTCCATCAGGCCAGCGGGGGGCTACACCTTC.

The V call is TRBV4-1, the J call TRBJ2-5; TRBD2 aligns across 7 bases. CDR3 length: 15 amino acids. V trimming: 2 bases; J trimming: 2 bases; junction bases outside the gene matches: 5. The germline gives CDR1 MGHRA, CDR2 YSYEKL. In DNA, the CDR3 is TGCGCCAGCAGCCAAAGGGCGGGGGTTCAAGAGACCCAGTACTTC. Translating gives CASSQRAGVQETQYF.